This TCR beta chain derives from a study of blood T cell repertoires in COVID-19. Turning to the study itself: Some COVID-19 samples were acute and others convalescent; all came from the United States, Italy and Spain. T cells, B-cell-depleted T cells, or PBMCs supplied cDNA or gDNA.

In germline, CDR1 is LGHDT, CDR2 YNNKEL (reference sequence). Trimming cost V 2 bases and J 1 base, with 21 bases left between them. The CDR3 spans 20 residues. Per the authors' pipeline: Reference gene primer amplification in the assay estimated nucleated cell counts. TCRdb's copy holds only in-frame clones and misses some; the assay was immunoSEQ multiplex PCR. The DNA was the basis for D and trimming; V, J and clone size are from that table. The sample includes 150,000 to 200,000 clones, roughly 76% of them seen just once. V is TRBV3-1 (or the pseudogene TRBV3-2) and J is TRBJ1-6, with D possibly TRBD1 on 6 matching bases. Sequencing used peripheral blood. This receptor was taken from a woman in her forties or fifties with active or convalescent COVID-19. CDR3 sequence reads: CASSQSRRTENVSYNSPLHF. The CDR3 nucleotides read TGTGCCAGCAGCCAAAGTCGGAGGACAGAAAATGTTTCCTATAATTCACCCCTCCACTTT.